The present entry profiles one T cell receptor (beta chain) with its context. V dropped 6 bases and J dropped 5; count of bases not matched to a gene: 10. Germline V CDR1 and CDR2: LNHDA, SQIVND (reference sequence). This CDR3 spans 16 amino acids. The source of the sample is a study of T cells in Graves' hyperthyroidism and ophthalmopathy. Amplification of TCR beta CDR3 regions was performed using RNA transcripts as template. HTBI primers were used for first-round RT-PCR of the TCR CDR3. Each CDR3 protein gets one entry after TCRdb re-called the multiplex PCR reads with MiXCR. The sample yields around 760,000 distinct CDR3 sequences, approximately 40% seen once.

The TCR was taken from a woman aged 40 to 50 with Graves' hyperthyroidism. The rearrangement joins TRBV19 to TRBJ2-3; 11 nucleotides match TRBD2. The sample was blood. CDR3 region: CASSGLTSGSGDTQYF. The CDR3 DNA follows: TGTGCCAGTAGCGGTTTAACTAGCGGGAGTGGAGATACGCAGTATTTT.